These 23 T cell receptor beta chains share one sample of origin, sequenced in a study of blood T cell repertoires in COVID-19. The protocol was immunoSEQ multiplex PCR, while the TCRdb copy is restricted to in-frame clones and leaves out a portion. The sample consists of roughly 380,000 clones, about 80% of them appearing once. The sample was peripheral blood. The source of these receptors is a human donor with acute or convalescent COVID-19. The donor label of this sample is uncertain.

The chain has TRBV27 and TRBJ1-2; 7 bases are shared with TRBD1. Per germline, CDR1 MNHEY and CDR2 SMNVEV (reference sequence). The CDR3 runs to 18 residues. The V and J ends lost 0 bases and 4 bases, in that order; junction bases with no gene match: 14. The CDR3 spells CASSLSRQGLLSVYGYTF. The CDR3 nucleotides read TGTGCCAGCAGTTTATCGAGACAGGGCCTGCTGTCTGTCTATGGCTACACCTTC.

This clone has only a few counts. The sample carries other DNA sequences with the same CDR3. Here the CDR3 DNA reads TGTGCCAGCAGCGCACCGGGACTAGCTTACAATGAGCAGTTCTTC. Its translation is CASSAPGLAYNEQFF. The rearrangement uses TRBV9 and TRBJ2-1, with 9 bases identical to TRBD2. J gave up 4 bases and V 3 bases, and 5 bases lay outside the gene matches. Germline V gives CDR1 SGDLS, CDR2 YYNGEE. The CDR3 length is 15 residues.

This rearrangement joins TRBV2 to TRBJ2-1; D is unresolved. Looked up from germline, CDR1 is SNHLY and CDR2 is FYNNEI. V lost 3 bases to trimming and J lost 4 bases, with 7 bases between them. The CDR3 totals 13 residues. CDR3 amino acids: CASSDRGYNEQFF. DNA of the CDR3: TGTGCCAGCAGTGATAGAGGTTACAATGAGCAGTTCTTC.

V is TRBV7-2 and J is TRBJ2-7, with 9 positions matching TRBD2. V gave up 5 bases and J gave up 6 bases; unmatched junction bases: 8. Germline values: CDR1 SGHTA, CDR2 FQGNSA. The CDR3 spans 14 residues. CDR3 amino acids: CASSLRERGAEQYF. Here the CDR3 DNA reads TGTGCCAGCAGCCTCCGAGAGCGGGGGGCCGAGCAGTACTTC.

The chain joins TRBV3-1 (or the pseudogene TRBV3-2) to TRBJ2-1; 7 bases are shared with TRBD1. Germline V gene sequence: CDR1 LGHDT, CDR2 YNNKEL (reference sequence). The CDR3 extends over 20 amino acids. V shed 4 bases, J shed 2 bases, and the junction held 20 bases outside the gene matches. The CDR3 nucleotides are TGTGCCAGCAGCCCCGGCCGTTCCCGTCTACACAGGGGTACCTACAATGAGCAGTTCTTC. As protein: CASSPGRSRLHRGTYNEQFF.

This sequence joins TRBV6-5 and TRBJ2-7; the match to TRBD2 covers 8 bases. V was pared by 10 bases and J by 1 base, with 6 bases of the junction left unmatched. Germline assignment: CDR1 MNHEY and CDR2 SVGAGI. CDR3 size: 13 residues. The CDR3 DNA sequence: TGTGCCACCCGAGCGGGGGTATCCTACGAGCAGTACTTC. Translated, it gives CATRAGVSYEQYF.

CDR3 residues: CASSLGRGGTEAFF. The CDR3 DNA reads TGTGCCAGCAGCCTGGGGCGGGGGGGCACTGAAGCTTTCTTT. This chain joins TRBV28 and TRBJ1-1; perhaps TRBD1 as D (5 bases). Germline loops: CDR1 MDHEN, CDR2 SYDVKM. This CDR3 region has 14 residues. Trimming took 6 bases from V and 4 from J, leaving 15 bases between them.

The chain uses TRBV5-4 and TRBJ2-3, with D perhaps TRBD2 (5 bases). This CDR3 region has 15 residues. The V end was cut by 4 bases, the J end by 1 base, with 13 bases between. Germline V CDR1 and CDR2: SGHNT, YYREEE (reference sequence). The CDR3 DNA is TGTGCCAGCAGCCGGGATGGGGTTCGCACAGATACGCAGTATTTT. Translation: CASSRDGVRTDTQYF.

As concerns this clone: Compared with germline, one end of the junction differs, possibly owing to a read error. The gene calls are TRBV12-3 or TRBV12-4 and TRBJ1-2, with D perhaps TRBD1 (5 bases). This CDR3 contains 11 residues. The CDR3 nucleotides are TGTGCCAGCAGTTTAAACAGGAGGGTCTCCTTC. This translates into CASSLNRRVSF.

DNA for the CDR3: TGCGCCAGCAGCGTATACAGGGGACAGGGTGCTGGCTACACCTTC. As protein: CASSVYRGQGAGYTF. The chain combines TRBV5-1 with TRBJ1-2, with 9 bases matching TRBD1. The CDR3 is made up of 15 amino acids. Germline CDR1 and CDR2: SGHRS and YFSETQ. J lost 7 bases, V lost 4 bases, and 11 bases had no gene match.

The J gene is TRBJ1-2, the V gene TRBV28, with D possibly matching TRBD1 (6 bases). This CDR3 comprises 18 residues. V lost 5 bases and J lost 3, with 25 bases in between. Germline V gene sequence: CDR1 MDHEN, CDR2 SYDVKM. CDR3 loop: CASSLRGRRDTDHYGYTF. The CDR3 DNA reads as TGTGCCAGCAGTCTGAGGGGCCGCCGGGACACAGACCACTATGGCTACACCTTC.

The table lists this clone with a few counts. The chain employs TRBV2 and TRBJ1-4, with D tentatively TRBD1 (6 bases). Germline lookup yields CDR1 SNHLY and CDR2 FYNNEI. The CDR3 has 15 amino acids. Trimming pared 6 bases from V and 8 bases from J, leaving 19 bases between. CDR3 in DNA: TGTGCCAGCAGGGAACTCCAGGGGCTGGGGGAAAAACTGTTTTTT. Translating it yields CASRELQGLGEKLFF.

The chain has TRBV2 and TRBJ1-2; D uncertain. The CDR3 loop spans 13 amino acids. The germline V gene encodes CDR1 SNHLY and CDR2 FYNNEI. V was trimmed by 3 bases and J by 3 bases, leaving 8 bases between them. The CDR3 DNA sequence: TGTGCCAGCAGTGAGTGGGGAGACTATGGCTACACCTTC. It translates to CASSEWGDYGYTF.

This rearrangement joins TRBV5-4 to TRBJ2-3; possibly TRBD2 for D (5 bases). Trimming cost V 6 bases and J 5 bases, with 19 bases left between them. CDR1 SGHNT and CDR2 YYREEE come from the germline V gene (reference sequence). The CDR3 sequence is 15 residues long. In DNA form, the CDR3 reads TGTGCCAGCACCTCCGGGGTATCTAAATTAGATACGCAGTATTTT. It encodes CASTSGVSKLDTQYF.

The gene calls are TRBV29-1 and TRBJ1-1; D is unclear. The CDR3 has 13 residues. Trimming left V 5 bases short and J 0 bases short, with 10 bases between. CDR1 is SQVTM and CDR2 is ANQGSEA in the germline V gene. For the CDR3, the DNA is TGCAGCGTTTTGGTAGCTCTGAACACTGAAGCTTTCTTT. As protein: CSVLVALNTEAFF. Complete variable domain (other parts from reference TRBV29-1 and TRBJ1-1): SAVISQKPSRDICQRGTSLTIQCQVDSQVTMMFWYRQQPGQSLTLIATANQGSEATYESGFVIDKFPISRPNLTFSTLTVSNMSPEDSSIYLCSVLVALNTEAFFGQGTRLTVV.

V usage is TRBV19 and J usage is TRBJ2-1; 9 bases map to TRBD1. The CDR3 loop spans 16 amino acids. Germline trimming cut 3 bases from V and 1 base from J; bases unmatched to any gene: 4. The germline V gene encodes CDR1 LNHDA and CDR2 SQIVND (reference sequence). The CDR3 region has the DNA TGTGCCAGTAGTATGTGGGGACAGGGTTCCTACAATGAGCAGTTCTTC. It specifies CASSMWGQGSYNEQFF.

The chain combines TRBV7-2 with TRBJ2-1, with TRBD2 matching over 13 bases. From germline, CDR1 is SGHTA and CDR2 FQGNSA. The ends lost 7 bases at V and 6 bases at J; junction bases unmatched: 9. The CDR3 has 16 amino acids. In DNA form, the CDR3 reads TGTGCCAGCAAGTTCGCCGGGACTAGCGGGATCAATGAGCAGTTCTTC. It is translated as CASKFAGTSGINEQFF.

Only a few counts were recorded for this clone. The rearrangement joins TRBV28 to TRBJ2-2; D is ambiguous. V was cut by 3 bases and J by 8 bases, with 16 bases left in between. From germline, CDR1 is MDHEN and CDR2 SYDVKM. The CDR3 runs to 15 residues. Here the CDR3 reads CASSLVSRVVGELFF. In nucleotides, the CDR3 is TGTGCCAGCAGTTTGGTTTCTCGAGTAGTTGGGGAGCTGTTTTTT.

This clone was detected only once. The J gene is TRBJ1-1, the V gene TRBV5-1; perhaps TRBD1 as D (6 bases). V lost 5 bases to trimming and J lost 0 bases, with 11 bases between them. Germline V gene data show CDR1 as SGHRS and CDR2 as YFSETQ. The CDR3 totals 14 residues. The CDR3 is CASRLTGMNTEAFF. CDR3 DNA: TGCGCCAGCAGGCTAACAGGGATGAACACTGAAGCTTTCTTT.

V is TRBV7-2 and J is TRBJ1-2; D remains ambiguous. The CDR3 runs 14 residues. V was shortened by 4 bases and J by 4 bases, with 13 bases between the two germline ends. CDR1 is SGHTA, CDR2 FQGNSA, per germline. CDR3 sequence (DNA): TGTGCCAGCAGCTCGGGGATTTCCCCCTATGGCTACACCTTC. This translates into CASSSGISPYGYTF. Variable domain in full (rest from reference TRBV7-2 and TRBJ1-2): GAGVSQSPSNKVTEKGKDVELRCDPISGHTALYWYRQSLGQGLEFLIYFQGNSAPDKSGLPSDRFSAERTGGSVSTLTIQRTQQEDSAVYLCASSSGISPYGYTFGSGTRLTVV.

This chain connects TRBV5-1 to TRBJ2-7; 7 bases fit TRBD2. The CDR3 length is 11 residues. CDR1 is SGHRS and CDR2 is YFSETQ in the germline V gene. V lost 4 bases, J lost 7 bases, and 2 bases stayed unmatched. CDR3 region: CASSLGGEQYF. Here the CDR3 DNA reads TGCGCCAGCAGCCTCGGGGGGGAGCAGTACTTC.

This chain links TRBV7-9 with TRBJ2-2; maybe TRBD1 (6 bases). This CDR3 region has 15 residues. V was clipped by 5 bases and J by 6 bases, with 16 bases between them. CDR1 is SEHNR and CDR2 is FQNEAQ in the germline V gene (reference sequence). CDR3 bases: TGTGCCAGCAGCGCATACACAGGGATCCCCGGGGAGCTGTTTTTT. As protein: CASSAYTGIPGELFF.

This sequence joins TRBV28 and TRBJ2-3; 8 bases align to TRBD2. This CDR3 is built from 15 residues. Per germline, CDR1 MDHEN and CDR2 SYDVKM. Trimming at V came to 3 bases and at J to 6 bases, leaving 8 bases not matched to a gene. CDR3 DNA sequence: TGTGCCAGCAGTTTGCCCGGGGGGGCCGAGGATACGCAGTATTTT. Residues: CASSLPGGAEDTQYF.